The rows below give T cell receptor beta chains drawn from one sample of a study of cytomegalovirus exposure and HLA in healthy donors. The method was immunoSEQ multiplex PCR; TCRdb's version includes in-frame clones alone and lacks a portion of them. The sample carries around 150,000 clones, roughly 80% recorded once. Input material: PBMCs. These receptors originate from a man aged 25 to 40 in good health and CMV-seropositive. The CDR3 runs from the conserved cysteine through the conserved F or W. The D gene is left open where the match is weak. Size tells how often a clone was seen (once, few, many) or the class of an expanded clone, and some rows leave it out.

len,d_gene,abundance,j_gene,v_gene,CDR3nt,CDR3aa
13,-,-,TRBJ1-6,TRBV30,TGTGCCTGGAGGGACATGAATAATTCACCCCTCCACTTT,CAWRDMNNSPLHF
14,-,-,TRBJ2-7,TRBV5-6,TGTGCCAGCAGCTTGGGAACTCTAAACTACGAGCAGTACTTC,CASSLGTLNYEQYF
15,-,-,TRBJ2-5,TRBV7-8,TGTGCCAGCAGCTTAGATGGGGGCGTGGCGGAGACCCAGTACTTC,CASSLDGGVAETQYF
14,TRBD1,-,TRBJ1-5,TRBV28,TGTGCCAGCAGTCCGACAGGGCAGGGACAGCCCCAGCATTTT,CASSPTGQGQPQHF
15,TRBD2,once,TRBJ2-1,TRBV6-4,TGTGCCAGTTCCTTCCGGGGGGACTCCTACAATGAGCAGTTCTTC,CASSFRGDSYNEQFF
16,TRBD2,-,TRBJ2-1,TRBV7-8,TGTGCCAGCAGCTTAGCAACAGCGGGGGTAGACAATGAGCAGTTCTTC,CASSLATAGVDNEQFF
15,TRBD2,-,TRBJ2-3,TRBV29-1,TGCAGCGTTGAACCTCTTAGCGGGGGCACAGATACGCAGTATTTT,CSVEPLSGGTDTQYF
18,-,once,TRBJ2-6,TRBV27,TGTGCCAGCAGTTTGGTCGACTGGCTACAAAGTCGGGCCAACGTCCTGACTTTC,CASSLVDWLQSRANVLTF
12,-,-,TRBJ1-1,TRBV6-1,TGTGCCAGCAGTGAATCCGGGATCGAAGCTTTCTTT,CASSESGIEAFF
15,TRBD1,many,TRBJ2-3,TRBV6-4,TGTGCCAGCAGTGAGGGACAGGGGGCCACAGATACGCAGTATTTT,CASSEGQGATDTQYF
12,-,-,TRBJ1-2,TRBV5-6,TGTGCCAGCAGCCGACAGGTATACGGCTACACCTTC,CASSRQVYGYTF
15,-,-,TRBJ2-7,TRBV7-2,TGTGCCAGCAGCTTAGGCCTGGGGACAATCTACGAGCAGTACTTC,CASSLGLGTIYEQYF
14,-,few,TRBJ1-2,TRBV9,TGTGCCAGCAGCGCCATGCAGGAAGGTTATGGCTACACCTTC,CASSAMQEGYGYTF
13,-,-,TRBJ2-7,TRBV27,TGTGCCAGCAGTTTAGCTAGGGGCTACGAGCAGTACTTC,CASSLARGYEQYF
17,-,-,TRBJ2-7,TRBV11-1,TGTGCCAGCAGCCCCCCGCCCGAACTGGGGCAACCCTACGAGCAGTACTTC,CASSPPPELGQPYEQYF
14,-,-,TRBJ2-4,TRBV6-1,TGTGCCAGCATGGGGGGGCCCTCGGCAGACATTCAGTACTTC,CASMGGPSADIQYF
20,TRBD2,-,TRBJ2-1,TRBV5-1,TGCGCCAGCAGCACTAAGACTCCGGGACTAGCGGGAGTCCCCTACAATGAGCAGTTCTTC,CASSTKTPGLAGVPYNEQFF
12,-,-,TRBJ1-6,TRBV27,TGTGCCAGCAGTTTCTCTAATTCACCCCTCCACTTT,CASSFSNSPLHF
15,TRBD2,-,TRBJ2-3,TRBV18,TGTGCCAGCTCAACTCAGCGGGAGGGCACAGATACGCAGTATTTT,CASSTQREGTDTQYF
14,TRBD1,-,TRBJ2-4,TRBV28,TGTGCCAGCGAAAACTACAGGGGAGAAAACATTCAGTACTTC,CASENYRGENIQYF